A selection of T cell receptor beta chains follows, all from one sample in a study of PD-L1 blockade in urothelial cancer. This table comes from immunoSEQ multiplex PCR, and its TCRdb copy is limited to in-frame clones, with some not included. The sample lists around 110,000 clones, around 89% seen once, with about 1.8% in the top ten. The sample here was PBMCs, taken around atezolizumab (anti-PD-L1) treatment. The receptors here all came from a man in his sixties with urothelial cancer. Each CDR3 is given with its conserved first and last residue. Fields, in order: J gene, D gene, clone size, V gene, CDR3 DNA, CDR3 protein. A D gene is named only where the DNA matches it firmly. Expanded clones get a size class; other rows say once, few or many, or leave the size out.

j_call: TRBJ2-7; d_call: TRBD2; clone_size: few; v_call: TRBV11-1; cdr3_nt: TGTGCCAGCAGCCAAGAGCGGGGGAGGACCTACGAGCAGTACTTC; cdr3_aa: CASSQERGRTYEQYF
j_call: TRBJ1-3; d_call: NA; clone_size: NA; v_call: TRBV15; cdr3_nt: TGTGCCACCAGCAGAGAAGGTCGGGGTCTCGGAAACACCATATATTTT; cdr3_aa: CATSREGRGLGNTIYF
j_call: TRBJ2-3; d_call: NA; clone_size: NA; v_call: TRBV2; cdr3_nt: TGTGCCAGCATCAGGAGCACAGATACGCAGTATTTT; cdr3_aa: CASIRSTDTQYF
j_call: TRBJ2-1; d_call: TRBD2; clone_size: NA; v_call: TRBV6-1; cdr3_nt: TGTGCCAGCAGTGAATCCGCCGGGACTAGCTGGCTCAATGAGCAGTTCTTC; cdr3_aa: CASSESAGTSWLNEQFF
j_call: TRBJ2-5; d_call: NA; clone_size: NA; v_call: TRBV20-1; cdr3_nt: TGCAGTGCTGGGGGGCAAGAGACCCAGTACTTC; cdr3_aa: CSAGGQETQYF
j_call: TRBJ1-5; d_call: NA; clone_size: NA; v_call: TRBV30; cdr3_nt: TGTGCCTGGAGTGGTACGGGAGGGGGCAATCAGCCCCAGCATTTT; cdr3_aa: CAWSGTGGGNQPQHF
j_call: TRBJ2-7; d_call: TRBD2; clone_size: NA; v_call: TRBV7-9; cdr3_nt: TGTGCCAGCAGCCTGGGACTAGCGGCACAGTACTTC; cdr3_aa: CASSLGLAAQYF
j_call: TRBJ2-7; d_call: TRBD2; clone_size: NA; v_call: TRBV14; cdr3_nt: TGTGCCAGCAGCCAAGTCGGTGAGGGCGGGAGGGCGAGCTACGAGCAGTACTTC; cdr3_aa: CASSQVGEGGRASYEQYF
j_call: TRBJ2-5; d_call: TRBD1; clone_size: NA; v_call: TRBV5-1; cdr3_nt: TGCGCCAGCAGCTTAGAGGACAGGGTTGGGCAAGAGACCCAGTACTTC; cdr3_aa: CASSLEDRVGQETQYF
j_call: TRBJ1-1; d_call: TRBD1; clone_size: NA; v_call: TRBV5-1; cdr3_nt: TGCGCCAGCAGGGACCCGGGACAGGGGGCCCCTGAAGCTTTCTTT; cdr3_aa: CASRDPGQGAPEAFF
j_call: TRBJ1-2; d_call: NA; clone_size: NA; v_call: TRBV29-1; cdr3_nt: TGCAGCGTTGAAGATCCACTTATTGGGCTTCCTGGCTACACCTTC; cdr3_aa: CSVEDPLIGLPGYTF
j_call: TRBJ2-1; d_call: NA; clone_size: NA; v_call: TRBV10-3; cdr3_nt: TGTGCCATCAGTGTAGGGGAAGATGAGCAGTTCTTC; cdr3_aa: CAISVGEDEQFF
j_call: TRBJ1-2; d_call: NA; clone_size: NA; v_call: TRBV14; cdr3_nt: TGTGCCAGCAGCCAGGAAGACCTTCCGGGGGGCTACACCTTC; cdr3_aa: CASSQEDLPGGYTF
j_call: TRBJ2-2; d_call: TRBD2; clone_size: NA; v_call: TRBV5-8; cdr3_nt: TGTGCCATCAGCGGGGGGGCCACCTCGAACACCGGGGAGCTGTTTTTT; cdr3_aa: CAISGGATSNTGELFF
j_call: TRBJ2-3; d_call: NA; clone_size: NA; v_call: TRBV19; cdr3_nt: TGTGCCAGTAGGATCAGGGGCGGCGCAGATACGCAGTATTTT; cdr3_aa: CASRIRGGADTQYF
j_call: TRBJ1-2; d_call: TRBD1; clone_size: once; v_call: TRBV6-7; cdr3_nt: TGTGCCAGCAGTTACTCTGGGGGCGGACATACAGAGGGGGCAAAAGAAAACTATGGCTACACCTTC; cdr3_aa: CASSYSGGGHTEGAKENYGYTF
j_call: TRBJ2-7; d_call: TRBD2; clone_size: NA; v_call: TRBV11-2; cdr3_nt: TGTGCCAGCAGCTTAGGTATAGCGGGGGTTTACGAGCAGTACTTC; cdr3_aa: CASSLGIAGVYEQYF
j_call: TRBJ2-3; d_call: NA; clone_size: NA; v_call: TRBV6-5; cdr3_nt: TGTGCCAGCAGCCTACAGGGCCCGCGCACAGATACGCAGTATTTT; cdr3_aa: CASSLQGPRTDTQYF
j_call: TRBJ1-2; d_call: NA; clone_size: NA; v_call: TRBV30; cdr3_nt: TGTGCCTGGAGTGTACGGGGAGGGACTAACTATGGCTACACCTTC; cdr3_aa: CAWSVRGGTNYGYTF
j_call: TRBJ2-7; d_call: TRBD1; clone_size: NA; v_call: TRBV5-1; cdr3_nt: TGCGCCAGCAGCCAGGACAGGGGACAATACGAGCAGTACTTC; cdr3_aa: CASSQDRGQYEQYF
j_call: TRBJ2-7; d_call: NA; clone_size: once; v_call: TRBV11-2; cdr3_nt: TGTGCCACCTCTGGAGGACGCTCCTACGAGCAGTACTTC; cdr3_aa: CATSGGRSYEQYF
j_call: TRBJ1-5; d_call: TRBD1; clone_size: NA; v_call: TRBV19; cdr3_nt: TGTGCCAGTAGTATAATGAGGCAGGGGGCAGGACAGCCCCAGCATTTT; cdr3_aa: CASSIMRQGAGQPQHF
j_call: TRBJ2-5; d_call: NA; clone_size: NA; v_call: TRBV7-2; cdr3_nt: TGTGCCAGCAGCTCCACCGGCGTCGGCAGGGGGTACTTC; cdr3_aa: CASSSTGVGRGYF
j_call: TRBJ2-2; d_call: NA; clone_size: NA; v_call: TRBV25-1; cdr3_nt: TGTGCCAGCAGATCGAGTTCCACCGGGGAGCTGTTTTTT; cdr3_aa: CASRSSSTGELFF
j_call: TRBJ1-2; d_call: NA; clone_size: once; v_call: TRBV15; cdr3_nt: TGTGCCACCAGCCGCTCGGGTCTCGGCTACACCTTC; cdr3_aa: CATSRSGLGYTF
j_call: TRBJ2-7; d_call: TRBD1; clone_size: NA; v_call: TRBV6-1; cdr3_nt: TGTGCCATAGAAGGGACAGGGCATTCCTACGAGCAGTACTTC; cdr3_aa: CAIEGTGHSYEQYF
j_call: TRBJ1-2; d_call: NA; clone_size: NA; v_call: TRBV6-1; cdr3_nt: TGTGCCAGCAGTGAAGCGCATGGTGTAACCGGCTATGGCTACACCTTC; cdr3_aa: CASSEAHGVTGYGYTF
j_call: TRBJ2-5; d_call: NA; clone_size: NA; v_call: TRBV9; cdr3_nt: TGTGCCAGCAGCGTGACCTCGGGGCGGGAAAAGACCCAGTACTTC; cdr3_aa: CASSVTSGREKTQYF
j_call: TRBJ2-7; d_call: TRBD1; clone_size: NA; v_call: TRBV28; cdr3_nt: TGTGCCAGCAGTTCAGGGGGTGTTAGGTACGAGCAGTACTTC; cdr3_aa: CASSSGGVRYEQYF
j_call: TRBJ1-3; d_call: NA; clone_size: NA; v_call: TRBV11-2; cdr3_nt: TGTGCCAGCAGCTTCAGTGGAAACACCATATATTTT; cdr3_aa: CASSFSGNTIYF
j_call: TRBJ1-5; d_call: TRBD1; clone_size: NA; v_call: TRBV7-2; cdr3_nt: TGTGCCAGCAGCCTCGGGACAGTGGATGGGCCCCAGCATTTT; cdr3_aa: CASSLGTVDGPQHF
j_call: TRBJ1-1; d_call: NA; clone_size: NA; v_call: TRBV4-3; cdr3_nt: TGCGCCAGCAGCCAAGTCTTGGCGGGCACTGAAGCTTTCTTT; cdr3_aa: CASSQVLAGTEAFF
j_call: TRBJ1-1; d_call: TRBD1; clone_size: NA; v_call: TRBV27; cdr3_nt: TGTGCCAGCAGACGGACAGGGTCCACTGAAGCTTTCTTT; cdr3_aa: CASRRTGSTEAFF
j_call: TRBJ2-7; d_call: NA; clone_size: NA; v_call: TRBV10-1; cdr3_nt: TGCGCCAGCAGTGAGACAGGGGTCGGGGGCGAGCAGTACTTC; cdr3_aa: CASSETGVGGEQYF
j_call: TRBJ2-5; d_call: NA; clone_size: NA; v_call: TRBV27; cdr3_nt: TGTGCCAGCGGTCTACAGGGAATTCAAGAGACCCAGTACTTC; cdr3_aa: CASGLQGIQETQYF
j_call: TRBJ1-1; d_call: NA; clone_size: NA; v_call: TRBV9; cdr3_nt: TGTGCCAGCAGCCACGGACTAGAGAACACTGAAGCTTTCTTT; cdr3_aa: CASSHGLENTEAFF
j_call: TRBJ2-4; d_call: TRBD1; clone_size: NA; v_call: TRBV19; cdr3_nt: TGTGCCAGTAGTATATCAGGACAGGGGATTCAGTACTTC; cdr3_aa: CASSISGQGIQYF
j_call: TRBJ2-4; d_call: NA; clone_size: NA; v_call: TRBV5-1; cdr3_nt: TGCGCCAGCAGAAGGGGTATGGAAAACATTCAGTACTTC; cdr3_aa: CASRRGMENIQYF
j_call: TRBJ2-3; d_call: NA; clone_size: NA; v_call: TRBV2; cdr3_nt: TGTGCCAGCAGTGCAAGCAGGCAGGGAGATACGCAGTATTTT; cdr3_aa: CASSASRQGDTQYF
j_call: TRBJ1-1; d_call: NA; clone_size: NA; v_call: TRBV27; cdr3_nt: TGTGCCAGCAGTTTCTCCAGGGTGACTGAAGCTTTCTTT; cdr3_aa: CASSFSRVTEAFF
j_call: TRBJ2-2; d_call: TRBD2; clone_size: NA; v_call: TRBV6-5; cdr3_nt: TGTGCCAGCAGTTTTAGCGGGGGGGCGTACACCGGGGAGCTGTTTTTT; cdr3_aa: CASSFSGGAYTGELFF
j_call: TRBJ1-1; d_call: NA; clone_size: NA; v_call: TRBV4-2; cdr3_nt: TGTGCCAGCAGCCAAGATTGGGCCGGGGGACTGGCGTATGAAGCTTTCTTT; cdr3_aa: CASSQDWAGGLAYEAFF
j_call: TRBJ2-5; d_call: TRBD2; clone_size: NA; v_call: TRBV5-1; cdr3_nt: TGCGCCAGCAGCTTGGCCGGGACTAGCGGGGGGGGACAAGAGACCCAGTACTTC; cdr3_aa: CASSLAGTSGGGQETQYF
j_call: TRBJ2-7; d_call: TRBD1; clone_size: NA; v_call: TRBV14; cdr3_nt: TGTGCCAGCAGCCAAGAGACAGGGGCCCTCTACGAGCAGTACTTC; cdr3_aa: CASSQETGALYEQYF
j_call: TRBJ2-5; d_call: TRBD2; clone_size: once; v_call: TRBV30; cdr3_nt: TGTGCCTGGAGTTTGGCGGGAGTGGAAGAGACCCAGTACTTC; cdr3_aa: CAWSLAGVEETQYF
j_call: TRBJ1-1; d_call: NA; clone_size: NA; v_call: TRBV7-2; cdr3_nt: TGTGCCACCCTTCGCTATCCGCGGGCGATGGGTGACATGAACACTGAAGCTTTCTTT; cdr3_aa: CATLRYPRAMGDMNTEAFF
j_call: TRBJ1-6; d_call: NA; clone_size: NA; v_call: TRBV28; cdr3_nt: TGTGCCAGCGAAGACAGTAATTCACCCCTCCACTTT; cdr3_aa: CASEDSNSPLHF
j_call: TRBJ2-1; d_call: TRBD2; clone_size: once; v_call: TRBV9; cdr3_nt: TGTGCCAGCAGCGTAGGACTAGCGGGGGCCGGGAATGAGCAGTTCTTC; cdr3_aa: CASSVGLAGAGNEQFF
j_call: TRBJ2-5; d_call: NA; clone_size: NA; v_call: TRBV7-3; cdr3_nt: TGTGCCAGCAGCCAACTAGCTACCGAGGGAAAGACCCAGTACTTC; cdr3_aa: CASSQLATEGKTQYF
j_call: TRBJ1-6; d_call: NA; clone_size: NA; v_call: TRBV6-1; cdr3_nt: TGTGCCAGCCGGACTGATTATAATGATTCACCCCTCCACTTT; cdr3_aa: CASRTDYNDSPLHF
j_call: TRBJ2-7; d_call: TRBD1; clone_size: NA; v_call: TRBV28; cdr3_nt: TGTGCCAGCAACGGACAGGAGAGCTACGAGCAGTACTTC; cdr3_aa: CASNGQESYEQYF
j_call: TRBJ1-4; d_call: NA; clone_size: NA; v_call: TRBV27; cdr3_nt: TGTGCCAGCAGTTTCCCCAGGGGAAAACTGTTTTTT; cdr3_aa: CASSFPRGKLFF
j_call: TRBJ1-6; d_call: NA; clone_size: NA; v_call: TRBV9; cdr3_nt: TGTGCCAGCAGCGCCACACCCGGACAGAACCATTCACCCCTCCACTTT; cdr3_aa: CASSATPGQNHSPLHF
j_call: TRBJ2-7; d_call: TRBD2; clone_size: NA; v_call: TRBV9; cdr3_nt: TGTGCCAGCAGCGTAGTGGCTAGCGGGGGATACGAGCAGTACTTC; cdr3_aa: CASSVVASGGYEQYF
j_call: TRBJ2-5; d_call: NA; clone_size: NA; v_call: TRBV19; cdr3_nt: TGTGCCAGTACACCTCGAGGGGGTAAGATATACTTC; cdr3_aa: CASTPRGGKIYF
j_call: TRBJ2-3; d_call: TRBD2; clone_size: NA; v_call: TRBV5-4; cdr3_nt: TGTGCCAGCAGCGAATCACTAGCGGGAACCACAGATACGCAGTATTTT; cdr3_aa: CASSESLAGTTDTQYF
j_call: TRBJ1-2; d_call: NA; clone_size: NA; v_call: TRBV6-5; cdr3_nt: TGTGCCAGCAGTTACCGGCGAGCGAGTGGCTACACCTTC; cdr3_aa: CASSYRRASGYTF
j_call: TRBJ2-7; d_call: TRBD2; clone_size: NA; v_call: TRBV11-2; cdr3_nt: TGTGCCAGCAGCTTAGGACTAGCTCCGGCCTACGAGCAGTACTTC; cdr3_aa: CASSLGLAPAYEQYF
j_call: TRBJ2-7; d_call: TRBD1; clone_size: NA; v_call: TRBV19; cdr3_nt: TGTGCCAGTAGTCCCCACCCCCCGGGACAGTCCTCCTACGAGCAGTACTTC; cdr3_aa: CASSPHPPGQSSYEQYF
j_call: TRBJ1-6; d_call: NA; clone_size: NA; v_call: TRBV9; cdr3_nt: TGTGCCAGCAGCCCGACAAGCCCTAATTCACCCCTCCACTTT; cdr3_aa: CASSPTSPNSPLHF